This T cell receptor beta chain came from a study of human versus mouse CDR3 diversity and MHC coevolution. About the study: immunoSEQ was reported to reach one in 200,000 T cells sensitivity.

Repertoires were generated with immunoSEQ multiplex PCR, while TCRdb's copy carries only in-frame clones and drops some. In the table there are tens of thousands of clones, just under 95% of which are singletons. About this clone itself: Its antigen is not identified.

Germline V lookup: CDR1 SGHDN, CDR2 FVKESK. V lost 2 bases and J 7 bases, leaving 6 bases between the germline ends. The CDR3 loop spans 12 amino acids. General study results and limits: Human CDR3s averaged more deletions and insertions than mouse CDR3s.

Material: naive CD4+ T cells from blood. Subset in this sample: CD45RO-negative CD62L-positive naive CD4 T cells. This TCR was recovered from a person aged 25 to 75 in good health. The chain is built from TRBV14 and TRBJ2-1; a possible D gene is TRBD2 (5 bases). The CDR3 bases are TGTGCCAGCAGCCAACGCGGGAATGAGCAGTTCTTC. It codes for CASSQRGNEQFF.